Each of the 3 T cell receptor beta chains below was sequenced from the same sample in a study of cytomegalovirus exposure and HLA in healthy donors. A multiplex PCR was run with 60 Vbeta primers and 13 Jbeta primers. Sequenced by immunoSEQ multiplex PCR; TCRdb stores in-frame clones only, minus some. The sample has around 130,000 clones, over 75% seen once. Sequenced: PBMCs. The receptor source for this set is a young man in good health and CMV-seronegative.

The CDR3 DNA follows: TGTGCCAGCAGTAAACTCGGGCGGACACACAATCAGCCCCAGCATTTT. It encodes CASSKLGRTHNQPQHF. The chain recombines TRBV28 with TRBJ1-5; D might be TRBD1 (5 bases). CDR1 MDHEN and CDR2 SYDVKM come from the germline V gene. V was trimmed by 5 bases and J by 3 bases, leaving 17 bases between them. The CDR3 covers 16 residues.

J is TRBJ2-5 and V is TRBV4-3, with 9 bases lining up with TRBD1. The length of the CDR3 is 17 residues. Unmatched junction bases numbered 10, after V lost 0 bases and J lost 5 bases. Germline CDR1 reads LGHNA; CDR2 reads YSLEER. The CDR3 protein is CASSQDRTGGEAETQYF. CDR3 bases: TGCGCCAGCAGCCAAGATCGTACAGGGGGCGAAGCGGAGACCCAGTACTTC.

The J gene is TRBJ1-2, the V gene TRBV9; tentative D call: TRBD1 (6 bases). The germline V gene encodes CDR1 SGDLS and CDR2 YYNGEE. V shed 3 bases and J shed 1 base, with 7 bases lying between them. This CDR3 spans 13 amino acids. The CDR3 reads CASSEGDNYGYTF. In DNA form, the CDR3 reads TGTGCCAGCAGCGAGGGGGATAACTATGGCTACACCTTC.